The next 25 T cell receptor beta chains were all read from a single sample in a study of beta chain features in type 1 diabetes (dated by TCRdb to 2016 to 2018). These TCRs are of unknown antigen specificity. Study-level results and caveats: In all four CD4+ subsets, TCRB CDR3 length was moderately but significantly shorter in type 1 diabetes patients.

Receptor libraries were prepared by the immunoSEQ multiplex PCR assay. The entire amount of isolated RNA was reverse transcribed using the High Capacity cDNA Reverse Transcription Kit, so the sequenced TCRB transcripts were expressed ones. Sourced from immuneACCESS, this table was stored by TCRdb with only in-frame sequences that have V and J called. A share of the clones is absent; for the studies checked, an unresolved V gene accounts for under half, and the remainder has no known explanation. In this sample the table shows 200,000 to 300,000 clones, under 13% of which occur a single time. The ten biggest clones cover about 0.018% of the sample. The sequenced sample consisted of naive CD4+ T cells from blood. The sample's cell subset or site label is to be understood as: true naive CD4+ T cells. The receptors derive from a man between 25 and 39 years old with type 1 diabetes.

The gene calls are TRBV15 and TRBJ2-5; D is ambiguous. The CDR3 has 14 amino acids. The germline V gene has CDR1 LNHNV and CDR2 YYDKDF (reference sequence). Trimming shortened V by 0 bases and J by 5 bases, and 10 bases separated the two germline ends. CDR3: CATSRDRSSETQYF. The CDR3 DNA reads TGTGCCACCAGCAGAGATCGCTCAAGCGAGACCCAGTACTTC.

The chain combines TRBV5-4 with TRBJ2-7, with D maybe TRBD1 (6 bases). This CDR3 contains 17 residues. The V end was cut by 0 bases, the J end by 0 bases, with 16 bases between. Per the germline V gene, CDR1 is SGHNT and CDR2 is YYREEE (reference sequence). CDR3 sequence: CASSLGSGTLFSYEQYF. The DNA of the CDR3 is TGTGCCAGCAGCTTGGGCTCCGGGACACTGTTCTCCTACGAGCAGTACTTC.

On this clone itself: The same CDR3 can be traced to other DNA sequences in this sample. The chain has TRBV30 and TRBJ1-3, with D unresolved. Germline V gene lookup returns CDR1 GTSNPN and CDR2 SVGIG (reference sequence). This CDR3 has 14 residues. V gave up 0 bases and J gave up 0 bases, with 6 bases separating them. The CDR3 spells CAWSVGGSGNTIYF. The CDR3, as DNA: TGTGCCTGGAGTGTGGGAGGCTCTGGAAACACCATATATTTT. The variable domain in full, completed from reference TRBV30 and TRBJ1-3, reads SQTIHQWPATLVQPVGSPLSLECTVEGTSNPNLYWYRQAAGRGLQLLFYSVGIGQISSEVPQNLSASRPQDRQFILSSKKLLLSDSGFYLCAWSVGGSGNTIYFGEGSWLTVV.

V usage is TRBV27 and J usage is TRBJ1-6, with TRBD1 matching 8 bases. After removal of 5 bases from V and 4 bases from J, the junction contained 4 bases not matched to a gene. The germline gives CDR1 MNHEY, CDR2 SMNVEV (reference sequence). This CDR3 is built from 15 residues. The CDR3 bases are TGTGCCAGCAGTCCCCGGACAGGGTATAATTCACCCCTCCACTTT. Translation gives CASSPRTGYNSPLHF.

This chain uses TRBV5-1 with TRBJ2-2; tentatively, D is TRBD1 (5 bases). Germline V gene sequence: CDR1 SGHRS, CDR2 YFSETQ. The CDR3 spans 16 residues. V was cut by 4 bases and J by 6 bases, with 19 bases left in between. The CDR3 spells CASSPDVDSIPGELFF. Here the CDR3 DNA reads TGCGCCAGCAGCCCCGATGTTGACAGCATCCCCGGGGAGCTGTTTTTT.

This clone was detected a few times. The V gene is TRBV30, the J gene TRBJ1-4; D call uncertain. From germline, CDR1 is GTSNPN and CDR2 SVGIG (reference sequence). The CDR3 length is 13 residues. V gave up 0 bases and J gave up 5 bases, with 7 bases separating them. The CDR3 loop reads CAWSVGGNEKLFF. CDR3 nucleotide sequence: TGTGCCTGGAGTGTTGGAGGGAATGAAAAACTGTTTTTT.

J is TRBJ1-2 and V is TRBV30; a possible D gene is TRBD1 (6 bases). CDR3 size: 15 residues. Germline CDR1 is GTSNPN and CDR2 is SVGIG (reference sequence). Trimming took off 0 bases at V and 8 bases at J, with 19 bases between the two ends. The CDR3 DNA reads TGTGCCTGGAGTGTGACCCCAGGGGATGGGGTCGGCTACACCTTC. As protein: CAWSVTPGDGVGYTF. Full variable domain (missing parts from reference TRBV30 and TRBJ1-2): SQTIHQWPATLVQPVGSPLSLECTVEGTSNPNLYWYRQAAGRGLQLLFYSVGIGQISSEVPQNLSASRPQDRQFILSSKKLLLSDSGFYLCAWSVTPGDGVGYTFGSGTRLTVV.

The CDR3 bases are TGTGCCAGCAGCTTAGAAATGTCCGGGAATGAGCAGTTCTTC. Translating gives CASSLEMSGNEQFF. The rearrangement links TRBV7-9 to TRBJ2-1, with D unclear. The CDR3 consists of 14 residues. Per the germline V gene, CDR1 is SEHNR and CDR2 is FQNEAQ (reference sequence). Trimming shortened V by 1 base and J by 7 bases, and 11 bases separated the two germline ends.

V is TRBV2 and J is TRBJ2-1; 11 bases line up with TRBD2. The CDR3 consists of 14 residues. The ends lost 7 bases at V and 7 bases at J; junction bases unmatched: 6. CDR1 SNHLY and CDR2 FYNNEI come from the germline V gene. This CDR3 is CASKLAGGPNEQFF. The CDR3, as DNA: TGTGCCAGCAAATTAGCGGGGGGGCCGAATGAGCAGTTCTTC.

This clone was seen a few times. This sequence joins TRBV6-5 and TRBJ2-2, with TRBD1 as a possible D gene (6 bases). The CDR3 loop spans 15 amino acids. Germline CDR1 and CDR2: MNHEY and SVGAGI. V dropped 4 bases and J dropped 0 bases, with 9 bases sitting between them. The CDR3 coding sequence is TGTGCCAGCAGTTTACAGGGTTCGAACACCGGGGAGCTGTTTTTT. Translated: CASSLQGSNTGELFF.

This clone showed up just a few times. The chain carries TRBV5-6 and TRBJ1-2; possibly TRBD1 for D (6 bases). The CDR3 is made up of 14 amino acids. V was cut by 0 bases and J by 7 bases, with 13 bases left in between. The germline gives CDR1 SGHDT, CDR2 YYEEEE. For the CDR3, the DNA is TGTGCCAGCAGCTTGGTCAGGGGACGCTTTGGCTACACCTTC. It translates to CASSLVRGRFGYTF.

This clone occurred a few times. The rearrangement joins TRBV7-8 to TRBJ2-7; no clear D gene. The V gene lost 2 bases and the J gene lost 0 bases, with 11 bases spanning the gap. The CDR3 runs 15 residues. Looked up from germline, CDR1 is SGHVS and CDR2 is FQNEAQ. The CDR3: CASSLRPSSSYEQYF. CDR3 DNA sequence: TGTGCCAGCAGCTTACGGCCTAGTAGCTCCTACGAGCAGTACTTC. The variable domain in full, with the rest retrieved from reference TRBV7-8 and TRBJ2-7, is GAGVSQSPRYKVAKRGQDVALRCDPISGHVSLFWYQQALGQGPEFLTYFQNEAQLDKSGLPSDRFFAERPEGSVSTLKIQRTQQEDSAVYLCASSLRPSSSYEQYFGPGTRLTVT.

This clone was recorded a few times. The rearrangement links TRBV7-2 to TRBJ2-7; possible D gene TRBD2, 5 bases. V shed 6 bases and J shed 7 bases, with 10 bases lying between them. Germline values: CDR1 SGHTA, CDR2 FQGNSA. This CDR3 spans 11 amino acids. The CDR3 reads CASRGRGEQYF. CDR3 bases: TGTGCCAGCAGAGGGAGAGGAGAGCAGTACTTC.

This clone was observed a handful of times. V usage is TRBV19 and J usage is TRBJ1-5, with D maybe TRBD1 (5 bases). This CDR3 contains 15 residues. Germline V CDR1 and CDR2: LNHDA, SQIVND (reference sequence). Trimming shortened V by 3 bases and J by 7 bases, and 16 bases separated the two germline ends. CDR3: CASSIWGGDRQPQHF. The DNA of the CDR3 is TGTGCCAGTAGTATTTGGGGAGGGGATAGGCAGCCCCAGCATTTT. Complete variable domain (other parts from reference TRBV19 and TRBJ1-5): DGGITQSPKYLFRKEGQNVTLSCEQNLNHDAMYWYRQDPGQGLRLIYYSQIVNDFQKGDIAEGYSVSREKKESFPLTVTSAQKNPTAFYLCASSIWGGDRQPQHFGDGTRLSIL.

The chain carries TRBV7-8 and TRBJ1-1; D is ambiguous. CDR3 length: 12 residues. Trimming took off 5 bases at V and 5 bases at J, with 9 bases between the two ends. Germline lookup yields CDR1 SGHVS and CDR2 FQNEAQ. DNA of the CDR3: TGTGCCAGCAGCGGTCAGGCGACTGAAGCTTTCTTT. Translation: CASSGQATEAFF.

The chain recombines TRBV7-9 with TRBJ1-4; TRBD1 matches at 9 bases. Per germline, CDR1 SEHNR and CDR2 FQNEAQ (reference sequence). This CDR3 contains 15 residues. V was pared by 5 bases and J by 5 bases, with 6 bases of the junction left unmatched. This CDR3 is CASSTGQGPNEKLFF. In nucleotides, the CDR3 is TGTGCCAGCAGCACAGGACAGGGGCCGAATGAAAAACTGTTTTTT.

The V and J genes are TRBV10-3 and TRBJ2-1; possibly TRBD2 for D (6 bases). The CDR3 sequence is 13 residues long. The germline V and J ends were trimmed by 10 bases and 6 bases, with 16 bases remaining between them. In germline, CDR1 is ENHRY, CDR2 SYGVKD. CDR3 in DNA: TGTGCCACCCGGCTGGAGGGAGGCAATGAGCAGTTCTTC. It translates to CATRLEGGNEQFF.

This clone was picked up a small number of times. The chain has TRBV23-1 and TRBJ2-3, with 8 nucleotides matching TRBD2. TRBV23-1 is an ORF; its function is uncertain. The CDR3 has 15 amino acids. CDR3: CATSGRAGGTDTQYF. The DNA for the CDR3 is TGCGCGACAAGCGGTCGAGCGGGGGGCACAGATACGCAGTATTTT.

A few counts support this clone. J is TRBJ2-3 and V is TRBV7-9, with D possibly matching TRBD1 (6 bases). The length of the CDR3 is 12 residues. Trimming pared 5 bases from V and 6 bases from J, leaving 9 bases between. Germline-derived CDR1 and CDR2 are SEHNR and FQNEAQ (reference sequence). The CDR3 DNA reads as TGTGCCAGCAGCCAAACAGGGGATACGCAGTATTTT. It translates to CASSQTGDTQYF. The full variable domain, in which reference TRBV7-9 and TRBJ2-3 provide the parts outside the CDR3, is DTGVSQNPRHKITKRGQNVTFRCDPISEHNRLYWYRQTLGQGPEFLTYFQNEAQLEKSRLLSDRFSAERPKGSFSTLEIQRTEQGDSAMYLCASSQTGDTQYFGPGTRLTVL.

On this clone: Relative to the germline gene, one junction end is altered; a read error may explain this. The CDR3 loop is CASSLRGAGGELFF. CDR3 DNA: TGTGCTAGCAGCTTACGGGGGGCTGGCGGGGAGCTGTTTTTT. V gene TRBV7-7 combines with J gene TRBJ2-2; possible D gene TRBD2, 7 bases. The CDR3 runs to 14 residues. Germline assignment: CDR1 SSHAT and CDR2 FNYEAQ (reference sequence).

This clone was picked up a small number of times. The chain combines TRBV2 with TRBJ2-7; TRBD2 aligns across 8 bases. Looked up from germline, CDR1 is SNHLY and CDR2 is FYNNEI. J was trimmed by 5 bases and V by 10 bases; bases with no gene match: 4. This CDR3 region has 11 residues. The CDR3 here is CATTGGDEQYF. CDR3 DNA sequence: TGTGCCACTACCGGGGGGGACGAGCAGTACTTC.

The gene calls are TRBV30 and TRBJ2-3; a weak D match, TRBD2 (5 bases). The CDR3 has 14 residues. Germline V lookup: CDR1 GTSNPN, CDR2 SVGIG (reference sequence). V lost 0 bases, J lost 2 bases, and 9 bases lay in between. In nucleotides, the CDR3 is TGTGCCTGGAGTGTACCCGGACTCACAGATACGCAGTATTTT. It yields the protein CAWSVPGLTDTQYF.

This chain uses TRBV9 with TRBJ1-1, with no clear D. CDR1 is SGDLS and CDR2 is YYNGEE in the germline V gene. The CDR3 spans 14 residues. Trimming removed 1 base from V and 3 bases from J, with 10 bases in between. The CDR3, as DNA: TGTGCCAGCAGCGTATCACATTTGCACACTGAAGCTTTCTTT. Amino acid sequence: CASSVSHLHTEAFF. The whole variable domain, remainder taken from reference TRBV9 and TRBJ1-1, is DSGVTQTPKHLITATGQRVTLRCSPRSGDLSVYWYQQSLDQGLQFLIQYYNGEERAKGNILERFSAQQFPDLHSELNLSSLELGDSALYFCASSVSHLHTEAFFGQGTRLTVV.

A few counts support this clone. The CDR3 nucleotides are TGTGCCAGCAGTTACCCGGGACAGGGCTACGAGCAGTACTTC. Its translation is CASSYPGQGYEQYF. The genes are TRBV6-6 and TRBJ2-7; TRBD1 matches 9 bases. V lost 2 bases, J lost 3 bases, and 2 bases stayed unmatched. Looked up from germline, CDR1 is MNHNY and CDR2 is SVGAGI (reference sequence). This CDR3 is built from 14 residues.

This clone was seen only a few times. This chain connects TRBV6-1 to TRBJ2-7, with a possible D match to TRBD1 (5 bases). Germline V gene lookup returns CDR1 MNHNS and CDR2 SASEGT. CDR3 length equals 15 residues. V was trimmed by 6 bases and J by 0 bases, leaving 15 bases between them. The CDR3 loop is CASSPRQSGSYEQYF. The CDR3 nucleotides read TGTGCCAGCAGCCCCAGACAGTCAGGCTCCTACGAGCAGTACTTC.